The 24 T cell receptor beta chains listed next were all sequenced from one sample in a study of blood T cell repertoires in COVID-19 (dated by TCRdb to the early 2020s). Libraries were made using the immunoSEQ multiplex PCR assay. TCRdb took over this immuneACCESS table, retaining in-frame rearrangements with V and J assigned. Such tables are incomplete; in checked studies, under half of the missing clones stem from an unresolved V gene, and the remainder is unexplained. The sample profile shows 250,000 to 350,000 clones; about 90% of them were found once. 7.8% of the sample rests with the top ten. The sequencing input was peripheral blood. Every receptor here comes from a woman between 50 and 59 years old who had recovered from COVID-19.

The gene calls are TRBV28 and TRBJ1-1; 8 bases map to TRBD1. Trimming took 4 bases from V and 3 from J; bases not matched to a gene: 16. The CDR3 spans 18 residues. Looked up from germline, CDR1 is MDHEN and CDR2 is SYDVKM. CDR3 DNA sequence: TGTGCCAGCAGTTCAGGGGGCAGGCTGGGGAGCCGGGACACTGAAGCTTTCTTT. Translating it yields CASSSGGRLGSRDTEAFF. Complete variable domain (other parts from reference TRBV28 and TRBJ1-1): DVKVTQSSRYLVKRTGEKVFLECVQDMDHENMFWYRQDPGLGLRLIYFSYDVKMKEKGDIPEGYSVSREKKERFSLILESASTNQTSMYLCASSSGGRLGSRDTEAFFGQGTRLTVV.

The chain couples TRBV6-5 to TRBJ1-1, with 7 positions matching TRBD1. Germline values: CDR1 MNHEY, CDR2 SVGAGI. The CDR3 extends over 14 amino acids. Germline trimming cut 7 bases from V and 4 bases from J; bases unmatched to any gene: 9. The CDR3 region is CASTETGSTTEAFF. CDR3 coding DNA: TGTGCCAGCACCGAGACAGGGTCAACCACTGAAGCTTTCTTT.

The gene calls are TRBV7-9 and TRBJ1-2, with TRBD1 matching over 8 bases. This CDR3 spans 15 amino acids. Looked up from germline, CDR1 is SEHNR and CDR2 is FQNEAQ (reference sequence). After removal of 4 bases from V and 8 bases from J, the junction contained 12 bases not matched to a gene. CDR3 DNA: TGTGCCAGCAGCTCGGAGGTAGACAGGGGTCTGGGCTACACCTTC. Translated, it gives CASSSEVDRGLGYTF. Filled out from reference TRBV7-9 and TRBJ1-2, the complete variable domain reads DTGVSQNPRHKITKRGQNVTFRCDPISEHNRLYWYRQTLGQGPEFLTYFQNEAQLEKSRLLSDRFSAERPKGSFSTLEIQRTEQGDSAMYLCASSSEVDRGLGYTFGSGTRLTVV.

The rearrangement links TRBV18 to TRBJ2-1; weak D call: TRBD2 (7 bases). This CDR3 comprises 15 residues. Per germline, CDR1 KGHSH and CDR2 LQKENI. Trimming left V 0 bases short and J 6 bases short, with 12 bases between. The CDR3 here is CASSPPLAGANEQFF. The CDR3 DNA reads as TGTGCCAGCTCACCACCTCTGGCGGGGGCCAATGAGCAGTTCTTC.

This clone was detected once. V usage is TRBV28 and J usage is TRBJ1-1, with D possibly being TRBD1 (6 bases). Germline CDR1 and CDR2: MDHEN and SYDVKM. The CDR3 runs to 16 residues. Between the trimmed V and J ends, which lost 5 bases and 1 base, there was a span of 17 bases. The CDR3, as DNA: TGTGCCAGCAGTCCGGAACAGGGATTTGGGAACACTGAAGCTTTCTTT. Protein product: CASSPEQGFGNTEAFF.

The count of this clone is one. V is TRBV18 and J is TRBJ1-4; D is ambiguous. The CDR3 extends over 15 amino acids. Germline V lookup: CDR1 KGHSH, CDR2 LQKENI. The ends were cut back, 2 bases at V and 7 bases at J, with 14 bases in the middle. This CDR3 reads CASSPKRVVAEKLFF. Written as DNA, the CDR3 is TGTGCCAGCTCACCAAAGAGGGTGGTGGCTGAAAAACTGTTTTTT.

V is TRBV11-2 and J is TRBJ2-3; D perhaps matches TRBD1 (5 bases). Germline CDR1 is SGHAT and CDR2 is FQNNGV. The CDR3 is 14 residues long. The V end was cut by 3 bases, the J end by 2 bases, with 9 bases between. CDR3 protein: CASSFDSSTDTQYF. CDR3 bases: TGTGCCAGCAGCTTCGACAGTTCCACAGATACGCAGTATTTT.

V and J are TRBV30 and TRBJ2-1; possibly TRBD2 for D (5 bases). V gave up 1 base and J gave up 6 bases, with 7 bases separating them. Germline lookup yields CDR1 GTSNPN and CDR2 SVGIG (reference sequence). The CDR3 covers 12 residues. The CDR3 DNA reads as TGTGCCTGGAGTGGCAGCGGCAATGAGCAGTTCTTC. Translation: CAWSGSGNEQFF.

This chain uses TRBV11-2 with TRBJ2-7, with 9 bases lining up with TRBD1. Losses at the gene ends were 6 bases for V and 3 bases for J; bases not matched to a gene: 9. Germline lookup yields CDR1 SGHAT and CDR2 FQNNGV. CDR3 length: 15 residues. The CDR3 DNA is TGTGCCAGCAGTCAAACCGGGACAGGGTACTACGAGCAGTACTTC. Translated, it gives CASSQTGTGYYEQYF.

The chain combines TRBV5-6 with TRBJ2-2; the match to TRBD1 covers 7 bases. V lost 3 bases and J lost 6; bases outside the gene matches: 8. The CDR3 has 15 residues. Germline values: CDR1 SGHDT, CDR2 YYEEEE. The CDR3 DNA reads as TGTGCCAGCAGCTGGGGGACAGATCGACCCGGGGAGCTGTTTTTT. Encoded protein: CASSWGTDRPGELFF. Complete variable domain (other parts from reference TRBV5-6 and TRBJ2-2): DAGVTQSPTHLIKTRGQQVTLRCSPKSGHDTVSWYQQALGQGPQFIFQYYEEEERQRGNFPDRFSGHQFPNYSSELNVNALLLGDSALYLCASSWGTDRPGELFFGEGSRLTVL.

As for this clone: The sample contains more than one DNA sequence encoding this CDR3. The rearrangement joins TRBV7-2 to TRBJ2-1; 8 nucleotides line up with TRBD2. The germline CDR1 and CDR2 sequences are SGHTA and FQGNSA. The V gene end was trimmed by 3 bases and the J gene end by 3 bases; junction bases not matched to a gene: 7. The CDR3 has 16 residues. DNA of the CDR3: TGTGCCAGCAGCTTGGTCGGCGGGGGGAACTACAATGAGCAGTTCTTC. This codes for CASSLVGGGNYNEQFF.

Regarding this clone: This same CDR3 is encoded by further DNA sequences in the sample. The chain recombines TRBV6-2 or TRBV6-3 with TRBJ1-1; D may be TRBD1 (6 bases). CDR3 length: 16 residues. CDR1 MNHEY and CDR2 SVGEGT come from the germline V gene. The V end was cut by 0 bases, the J end by 0 bases, with 11 bases between. Here the CDR3 reads CASSYSGHRLNTEAFF. CDR3 sequence (DNA): TGTGCCAGCAGTTACTCGGGACATAGACTGAACACTGAAGCTTTCTTT.

V and J are TRBV27 and TRBJ1-2; D unclear. Looked up from germline, CDR1 is MNHEY and CDR2 is SMNVEV (reference sequence). V was clipped by 6 bases and J by 4 bases, with 12 bases between them. This CDR3 is built from 13 residues. The CDR3 here is CASRFQRSYGYTF. DNA of the CDR3: TGTGCCAGCAGGTTTCAGAGGAGCTATGGCTACACCTTC.

The chain carries TRBV4-1 and TRBJ1-1; weak D call: TRBD1 (6 bases). Trimming stripped 2 bases from V and 6 bases from J, with 13 bases between. This CDR3 spans 14 amino acids. Germline loops: CDR1 MGHRA, CDR2 YSYEKL. Here the CDR3 reads CASSQIQGSPEAFF. The DNA of the CDR3 is TGCGCCAGCAGCCAAATACAGGGTTCCCCTGAAGCTTTCTTT.

The chain carries TRBV5-4 and TRBJ2-6; 9 bases are a match to TRBD1. V lost 7 bases and J lost 3; bases outside the gene matches: 11. From germline, CDR1 is SGHNT and CDR2 YYREEE (reference sequence). The CDR3 is 17 residues long. The DNA for the CDR3 is TGTGCCAGCCGCTCGGGACAGGGCACAGGTGGGGCCAACGTCCTGACTTTC. Translating gives CASRSGQGTGGANVLTF.

The chain joins TRBV5-1 to TRBJ2-2, with 9 positions matching TRBD2. V shed 2 bases, J shed 1 base, and the junction held 3 bases outside the gene matches. This CDR3 contains 16 residues. Per germline, CDR1 SGHRS and CDR2 YFSETQ. The CDR3 loop reads CASSFGAGGNTGELFF. The CDR3 DNA sequence: TGCGCCAGCAGCTTCGGAGCGGGGGGGAACACCGGGGAGCTGTTTTTT. The full variable domain, its missing parts supplied by reference TRBV5-1 and TRBJ2-2, is KAGVTQTPRYLIKTRGQQVTLSCSPISGHRSVSWYQQTPGQGLQFLFEYFSETQRNKGNFPGRFSGRQFSNSRSEMNVSTLELGDSALYLCASSFGAGGNTGELFFGEGSRLTVL.

This clone occurred once. V and J are TRBV7-6 and TRBJ2-1; D possibly corresponds to TRBD2 (5 bases). This CDR3 spans 17 amino acids. Germline V lookup: CDR1 SGHVS, CDR2 FNYEAQ. Trimming left V 1 base short and J 0 bases short, with 13 bases between. CDR3 DNA: TGTGCCAGCAGCTTAGAGGTTAGCGAGAGCTCCTACAATGAGCAGTTCTTC. This codes for CASSLEVSESSYNEQFF.

The CDR3 nucleotides are TGTGCCTGGAGTGAGGAGCGGGACCCTGAAGAGACCCAGTACTTC. It codes for CAWSEERDPEETQYF. This chain connects TRBV30 to TRBJ2-5, with 7 bases that match TRBD2. With 1 base clipped from V and 3 bases from J, the junction kept 8 bases outside the gene matches. The CDR3 loop spans 15 amino acids. Germline CDR1 and CDR2: GTSNPN and SVGIG (reference sequence).

The chain employs TRBV20-1 and TRBJ1-1; a weak D match, TRBD1 (6 bases). The CDR3 length is 12 residues. Trimming removed 3 bases from V and 7 bases from J, with 12 bases in between. Per germline, CDR1 DFQATT and CDR2 SNEGSKA (reference sequence). The CDR3 reads CSASSGQFEAFF. The CDR3 DNA is TGCAGTGCTAGTTCTGGACAGTTTGAAGCTTTCTTT.

The genes are TRBV7-2 and TRBJ2-6; 9 bases map to TRBD2. The germline gives CDR1 SGHTA, CDR2 FQGNSA. The CDR3 contains 17 residues. V was clipped by 5 bases and J by 0 bases; unmatched bases: 5. The CDR3 loop is CASSLTSGPSGANVLTF. The DNA for the CDR3 is TGTGCCAGCAGCCTGACTAGCGGTCCCTCTGGGGCCAACGTCCTGACTTTC.

The chain recombines TRBV6-5 with TRBJ1-1; 8 nucleotides match TRBD1. Germline CDR1 reads MNHEY; CDR2 reads SVGAGI. The ends lost 6 bases at V and 5 bases at J; junction bases unmatched: 2. The CDR3 has 12 amino acids. The CDR3 DNA reads TGTGCCAGCAGCAGGGGGCCTACTGAAGCTTTCTTT. Translating it yields CASSRGPTEAFF.

V usage is TRBV10-3 and J usage is TRBJ1-1; D remains unclear. This CDR3 is built from 14 residues. Trimming left V 0 bases short and J 3 bases short, with 8 bases between. CDR1 and CDR2 from the germline V gene are ENHRY and SYGVKD. The CDR3 sequence: CAISESGRDTEAFF. The CDR3 region has the DNA TGTGCCATCAGTGAGTCGGGCAGAGACACTGAAGCTTTCTTT.

The V call is TRBV23-1, the J call TRBJ2-7; D gene ambiguous. TRBV23-1 is classed as an ORF, of uncertain function. Deletions cut 0 bases from V and 2 bases from J, with 11 bases between. The CDR3 runs to 15 residues. CDR3 loop: CASSQSTRITYEQYF. CDR3 DNA: TGCGCCAGCAGTCAATCAACCAGGATTACCTACGAGCAGTACTTC.

This clone was found a few times. The rearrangement joins TRBV9 to TRBJ1-2; possible D gene TRBD1, 6 bases. The germline V gene encodes CDR1 SGDLS and CDR2 YYNGEE. Trimming cost V 0 bases and J 8 bases, with 11 bases left between them. The CDR3 contains 13 residues. The chain's CDR3 is CASSVGTEGGYTF. The CDR3 DNA follows: TGTGCCAGCAGCGTAGGGACAGAGGGCGGCTACACCTTC. Based on the CDR3 plus reference TRBV9 and TRBJ1-2, the full variable domain is DSGVTQTPKHLITATGQRVTLRCSPRSGDLSVYWYQQSLDQGLQFLIQYYNGEERAKGNILERFSAQQFPDLHSELNLSSLELGDSALYFCASSVGTEGGYTFGSGTRLTVV.